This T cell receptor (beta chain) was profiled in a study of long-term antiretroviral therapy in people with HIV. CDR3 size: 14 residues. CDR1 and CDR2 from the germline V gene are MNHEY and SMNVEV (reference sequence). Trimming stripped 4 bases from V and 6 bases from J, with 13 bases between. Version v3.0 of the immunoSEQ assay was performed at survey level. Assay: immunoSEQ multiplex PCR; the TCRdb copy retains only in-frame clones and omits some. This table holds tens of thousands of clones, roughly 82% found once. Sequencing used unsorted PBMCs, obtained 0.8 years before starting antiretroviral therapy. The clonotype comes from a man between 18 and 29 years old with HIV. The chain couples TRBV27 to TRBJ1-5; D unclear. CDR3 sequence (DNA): TGTGCCAGCAGTTCCCTCTACGGGAGTCAGCCCCAGCATTTT. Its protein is CASSSLYGSQPQHF.